This is a list of T cell receptor beta chains from one sample in a study of technical replicates of blood from a handful of donors. Method: immunoSEQ multiplex PCR; TCRdb's copy keeps in-frame clones and lacks some. The sample records 60,000 to 85,000 clones, just under 97% being singletons. Sequenced input: T cells isolated from PBMCs. Every receptor here comes from a human donor in good health. Each CDR3 is given with its conserved first and last residue. The D gene is left open where the match is weak. Rows give clone size only sometimes, using once, few, many, or a class for an expanded clone.

D gene	clone size	V gene	J gene	CDR3 DNA	CDR3 protein
-	-	TRBV5-6	TRBJ2-1	TGTGCCAGCAGCTTGGGGAACAGGCGGTACAATGAGCAGTTCTTC	CASSLGNRRYNEQFF
-	-	TRBV5-6	TRBJ1-6	TGTGCCAGCAGGGATTTACAGCTCTATAATTCACCCCTCCACTTT	CASRDLQLYNSPLHF
-	-	TRBV2	TRBJ2-2	TGTGCCAGCAACCAAGAGATGAGGGTAACCGGGGAGCTGTTTTTT	CASNQEMRVTGELFF
-	-	TRBV7-6	TRBJ2-2	TGTGCCAGCAGCTTACAGAATTCGGGCACCGGGGAGCTGTTTTTT	CASSLQNSGTGELFF
-	once	TRBV2	TRBJ2-2	TGTGCCAGCAGTCTAGCGTACACCGGGGAGCTGTTTTTT	CASSLAYTGELFF
-	-	TRBV19	TRBJ2-7	TGTGCCAGTGCCTCAGGGGCTTGGCCTACCTACGAGCAGTACTTC	CASASGAWPTYEQYF
-	-	TRBV5-1	TRBJ1-1	TGCGCCAGCAGCTTGGGCACGACACAGGGGAACACTGAAGCTTTCTTT	CASSLGTTQGNTEAFF
-	-	TRBV5-6	TRBJ2-7	TGTGCCAGCAGCTTGATCAACGAGCAGTACTTC	CASSLINEQYF
-	-	TRBV5-6	TRBJ2-5	TGTGCCAGCAGTTCCAGACAGGAAGGGTTCCAAGAGACCCAGTACTTC	CASSSRQEGFQETQYF
TRBD1	-	TRBV7-9	TRBJ2-2	TGTGCCTCGAAAAGGGGGCTCGGCACCGGGGAGCTGTTTTTT	CASKRGLGTGELFF
TRBD2	-	TRBV30	TRBJ2-2	TGTGCCTGGAGTTCCTCTAGCGGGGGGACCGGGGAGCTGTTTTTT	CAWSSSSGGTGELFF
TRBD2	-	TRBV9	TRBJ2-5	TGTGCCAGCAGCGGGACTAGCGGGGGGTTGGAGACCCAGTACTTC	CASSGTSGGLETQYF
-	-	TRBV18	TRBJ2-1	TGTGCCAGCTCACAACAGGGCAATGAGCAGTTCTTC	CASSQQGNEQFF
-	-	TRBV28	TRBJ2-7	TGTGCATGTAGGGGGACCTCCTACGAGCAGTACTTC	CACRGTSYEQYF
TRBD1	-	TRBV5-1	TRBJ1-1	TGCGCCAGCAGCGGCAGGGGGGACACTGAAGCTTTCTTT	CASSGRGDTEAFF
TRBD1	once	TRBV28	TRBJ1-2	TGTGCCAGCAGTTTGGGGACAGGGTATGTTTATGGCTACACCTTC	CASSLGTGYVYGYTF
-	-	TRBV28	TRBJ2-7	TGTGCCAGCAGCCTAGGAAACGACGCCCTCTACGAGCAGTACTTC	CASSLGNDALYEQYF
-	-	TRBV9	TRBJ1-1	TGTGCCAGCAGCGTAGGAGTCTTCGGGGAGAACACTGAAGCTTTCTTT	CASSVGVFGENTEAFF
-	few	TRBV6-1	TRBJ2-5	TGTGCCAGCACAGGGGAGACCCAGTACTTC	CASTGETQYF
TRBD2	-	TRBV7-3	TRBJ2-5	TGTGCCAGCAGCCATAGCGGGGAGGGCGAGACCCAGTACTTC	CASSHSGEGETQYF
TRBD1	-	TRBV13	TRBJ2-7	TGTGCCAGCAGCCCAGGGACAGGGGGAAGCGAGCAGTACTTC	CASSPGTGGSEQYF
-	once	TRBV5-1	TRBJ2-3	TGCGCCAGCAGCTTGGACAGCGGAGCGGCAGATACGCAGTATTTT	CASSLDSGAADTQYF
-	-	TRBV30	TRBJ1-1	TGTGCCTGGAGTGTCCAACCGGGAGAAGCTTTCTTT	CAWSVQPGEAFF
-	-	TRBV29-1	TRBJ2-4	TGCAGCATTTCTGGAGGCAGAGCCAAAAACATTCAGTACTTC	CSISGGRAKNIQYF
TRBD2	-	TRBV11-2	TRBJ2-7	TGTGCCAGCAGCTACGGGGGTATAGCGGGAGGGCCCTACGAGCAGTACTTC	CASSYGGIAGGPYEQYF
-	-	TRBV30	TRBJ2-5	TGTGCCTGGACTCGGGCCGGAGGAGAGACCCAGTACTTC	CAWTRAGGETQYF
-	-	TRBV18	TRBJ1-5	TGTGCCAGCTCACCAGGAGAAAATCAGCCCCAGCATTTT	CASSPGENQPQHF
-	-	TRBV30	TRBJ1-4	TGTGCCTGGAGTCGAGGACAGATTAAAGACGAAAAACTGTTTTTT	CAWSRGQIKDEKLFF
-	once	TRBV6-5	TRBJ2-7	TGTGCCAGCCAAGGCGGCACCTACGAGCAGTACTTC	CASQGGTYEQYF
-	-	TRBV25-1	TRBJ1-2	TGTGCCAGCAGCCGGGACTGGTACTATGGCTACACCTTC	CASSRDWYYGYTF
TRBD1	-	TRBV6-5	TRBJ2-7	TGTGCCAGCACCGCCGGGACAGGGTATATGGAGCAGTACTTC	CASTAGTGYMEQYF
TRBD1	-	TRBV5-1	TRBJ2-7	TGCGCCAGCAGCCGAGGCGGGACAGGGGACTACGAGCAGTACTTC	CASSRGGTGDYEQYF
-	once	TRBV4-2	TRBJ2-1	TGTGCCAGCAGCCTCCCGGGAGTTGAGAATGAGCAGTTCTTC	CASSLPGVENEQFF
-	-	TRBV21-1	TRBJ2-7	TGTGCCAGCAGCAAATCTGCTTGGGACATAGAAGCCTACGAGCAGTACTTC	CASSKSAWDIEAYEQYF
TRBD1	-	TRBV19	TRBJ1-6	TGTGCCAGTAGTATAGCCCAGGACAGGGAACCCTATAATTCACCCCTCCACTTT	CASSIAQDREPYNSPLHF
TRBD1	-	TRBV30	TRBJ1-5	TGTGCCTGGAGTGTACAGGGGGATCAGCCCCAGCATTTT	CAWSVQGDQPQHF
-	-	TRBV6-6	TRBJ1-5	TGTGCCAGCACCCCTACGGGGGGGTTCAATCAGCCCCAGCATTTT	CASTPTGGFNQPQHF
-	once	TRBV5-4	TRBJ1-2	TGTGCCAGCAGTAAATTTACGTCGGGGGGGACTGATGGCTACACCTTC	CASSKFTSGGTDGYTF
TRBD1	-	TRBV10-1	TRBJ2-1	TGCGCCAGCAGTGACGGGACAGCCGGATACAATGAGCAGTTCTTC	CASSDGTAGYNEQFF
TRBD1	once	TRBV19	TRBJ1-6	TGTGCCAGTAGTATAACCGGACAGGGAGCTTCACCCCTCCACTTT	CASSITGQGASPLHF
TRBD2	-	TRBV6-5	TRBJ2-1	TGTGCCAGCAGTTACTTGGGACTACCGAGAGACAATGAGCAGTTCTTC	CASSYLGLPRDNEQFF
-	-	TRBV29-1	TRBJ2-5	TGCAGCGTTGGTAAAGGACGGGACTTCCAAGAGACCCAGTACTTC	CSVGKGRDFQETQYF
-	-	TRBV6-5	TRBJ1-1	TGTGCCAGCAGTTACGAGGGCACTGAAGCTTTCTTT	CASSYEGTEAFF
-	-	TRBV7-9	TRBJ1-1	TGTGCCAGCAGCTACACCCAAGAGGGTGAAGCTTTCTTT	CASSYTQEGEAFF
-	-	TRBV7-9	TRBJ1-6	TGTGCCAGCAGCCCCCAAGGGGGCTATAATTCACCCCTCCACTTT	CASSPQGGYNSPLHF
-	once	TRBV10-1	TRBJ1-2	TGCGCCAGCAGTGAGACGAGAGCTAACTATGGCTACACCTTC	CASSETRANYGYTF
TRBD1	-	TRBV5-6	TRBJ1-6	TGTGCCAGCAGCGCGAGGGACAGGATGACTCCCCTCCACTTT	CASSARDRMTPLHF
TRBD1	once	TRBV5-4	TRBJ1-1	TGTGCCAGCAGCTTGGCCCTGGGACAGGGGGCTGAAGCTTTCTTT	CASSLALGQGAEAFF
TRBD1	-	TRBV5-1	TRBJ2-1	TGCGCCAGCAGCTTGGAAGGCAGGGGGTACAATGAGCAGTTCTTC	CASSLEGRGYNEQFF
TRBD1	-	TRBV5-8	TRBJ2-5	TGTGCCAGCAGCTACGGGACAGGGGGCGGAGAGACCCAGTACTTC	CASSYGTGGGETQYF
-	-	TRBV5-1	TRBJ2-7	-	CASSSSQGGEYEQYF
-	once	TRBV6-5	TRBJ2-7	TGTGCCAGCAGTTACTCAAACGGGGAGTCCTACGAGCAGTACTTC	CASSYSNGESYEQYF
TRBD1	-	TRBV30	TRBJ2-2	TGTGCCTGGAGGGTCAGGGGGCTCCTCGCCGGGGAGCTGTTTTTT	CAWRVRGLLAGELFF
-	-	TRBV6-1	TRBJ1-5	TGTGCCAGCAGCCCTACGAGGGAGTTAAATCAGCCCCAGCATTTT	CASSPTRELNQPQHF
TRBD2	-	TRBV4-1	TRBJ2-2	TGCGCCAGCAGCCGTACGGCGGGAGGTCGGACCGGGGAGCTGTTTTTT	CASSRTAGGRTGELFF